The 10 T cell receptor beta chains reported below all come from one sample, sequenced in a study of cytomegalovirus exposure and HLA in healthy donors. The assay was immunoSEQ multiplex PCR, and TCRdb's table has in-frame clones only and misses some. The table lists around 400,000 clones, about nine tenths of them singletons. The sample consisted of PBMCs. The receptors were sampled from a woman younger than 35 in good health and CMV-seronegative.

CDR3 coding DNA: TGTGCCATCAGTGCGGCCAGGGGTGGCTACACCTTC. Translation: CAISAARGGYTF. The gene calls are TRBV10-3 and TRBJ1-2, with D tentatively TRBD1 (6 bases). The V gene lost 4 bases and the J gene lost 7 bases, with 10 bases spanning the gap. This CDR3 contains 12 residues. CDR1 and CDR2 from the germline V gene are ENHRY and SYGVKD.

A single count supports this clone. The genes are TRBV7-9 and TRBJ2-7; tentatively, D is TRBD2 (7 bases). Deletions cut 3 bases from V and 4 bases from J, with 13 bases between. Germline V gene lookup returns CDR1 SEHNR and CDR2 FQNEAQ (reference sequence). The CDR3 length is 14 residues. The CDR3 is CASSFGGQGYEQYF. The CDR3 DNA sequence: TGTGCCAGCAGCTTCGGGGGGCAGGGGTACGAGCAGTACTTC.

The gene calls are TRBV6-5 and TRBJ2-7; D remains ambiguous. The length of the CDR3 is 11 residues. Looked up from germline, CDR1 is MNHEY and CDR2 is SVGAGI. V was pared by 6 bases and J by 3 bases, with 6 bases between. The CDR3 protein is CASRDFYEQYF. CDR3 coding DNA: TGTGCCAGCAGAGACTTCTACGAGCAGTACTTC.

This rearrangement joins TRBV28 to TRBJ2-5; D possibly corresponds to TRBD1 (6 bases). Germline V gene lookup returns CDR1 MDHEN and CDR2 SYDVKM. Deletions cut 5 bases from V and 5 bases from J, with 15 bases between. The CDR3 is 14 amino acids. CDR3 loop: CASSNPDRRETQYF. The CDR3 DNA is TGTGCCAGCAGTAATCCCGACAGGCGGGAGACCCAGTACTTC.

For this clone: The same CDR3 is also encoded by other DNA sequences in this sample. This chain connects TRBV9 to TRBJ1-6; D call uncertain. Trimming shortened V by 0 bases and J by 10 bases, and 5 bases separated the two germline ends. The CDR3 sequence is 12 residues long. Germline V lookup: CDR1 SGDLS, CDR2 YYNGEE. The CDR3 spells CASSVGGSPLHF. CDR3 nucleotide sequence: TGTGCCAGCAGCGTAGGAGGGTCACCCCTCCACTTT.

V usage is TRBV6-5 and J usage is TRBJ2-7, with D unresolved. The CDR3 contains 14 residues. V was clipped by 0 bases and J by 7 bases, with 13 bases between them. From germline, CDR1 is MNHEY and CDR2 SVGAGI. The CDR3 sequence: CASSYSHPPVEQYF. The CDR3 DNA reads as TGTGCCAGCAGTTACTCCCACCCTCCGGTAGAGCAGTACTTC.

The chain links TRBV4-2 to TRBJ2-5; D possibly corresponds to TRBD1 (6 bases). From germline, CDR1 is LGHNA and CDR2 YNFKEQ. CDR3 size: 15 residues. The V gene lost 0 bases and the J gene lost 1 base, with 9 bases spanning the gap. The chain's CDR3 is CASSQDRQVQETQYF. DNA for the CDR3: TGTGCCAGCAGCCAAGATAGACAGGTCCAAGAGACCCAGTACTTC.

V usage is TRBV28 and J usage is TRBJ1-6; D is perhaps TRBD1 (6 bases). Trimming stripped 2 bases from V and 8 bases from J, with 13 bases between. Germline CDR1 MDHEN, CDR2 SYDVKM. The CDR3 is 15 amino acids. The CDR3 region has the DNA TGTGCCAGCAGTTTAATGGCGGGGGCGTATTCACCCCTCCACTTT. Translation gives CASSLMAGAYSPLHF.

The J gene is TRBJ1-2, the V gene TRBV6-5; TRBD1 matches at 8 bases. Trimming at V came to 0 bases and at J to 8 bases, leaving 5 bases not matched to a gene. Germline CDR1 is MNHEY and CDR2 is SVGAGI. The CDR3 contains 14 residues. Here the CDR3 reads CASSYSGQGWGYTF. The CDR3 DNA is TGTGCCAGCAGTTACTCAGGACAGGGATGGGGCTACACCTTC.

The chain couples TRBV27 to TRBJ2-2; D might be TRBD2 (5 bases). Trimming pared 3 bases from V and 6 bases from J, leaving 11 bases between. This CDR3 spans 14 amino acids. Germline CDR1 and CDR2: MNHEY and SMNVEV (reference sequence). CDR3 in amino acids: CASSFFEGAGELFF. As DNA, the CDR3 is TGTGCCAGCAGTTTTTTCGAGGGCGCCGGGGAGCTGTTTTTT.